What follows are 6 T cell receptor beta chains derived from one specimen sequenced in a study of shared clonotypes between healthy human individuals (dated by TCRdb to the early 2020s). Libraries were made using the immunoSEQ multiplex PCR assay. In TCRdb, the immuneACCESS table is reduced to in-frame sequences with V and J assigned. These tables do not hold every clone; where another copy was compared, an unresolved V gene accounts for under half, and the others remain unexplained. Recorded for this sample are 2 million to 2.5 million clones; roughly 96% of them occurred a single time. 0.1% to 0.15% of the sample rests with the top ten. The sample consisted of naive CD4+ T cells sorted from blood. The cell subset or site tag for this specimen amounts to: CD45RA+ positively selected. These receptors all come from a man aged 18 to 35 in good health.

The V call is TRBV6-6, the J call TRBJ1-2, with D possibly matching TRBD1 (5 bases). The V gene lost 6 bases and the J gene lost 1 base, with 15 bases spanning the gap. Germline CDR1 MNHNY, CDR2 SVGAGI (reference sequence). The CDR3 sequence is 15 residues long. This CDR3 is CASRSLTGGNYGYTF. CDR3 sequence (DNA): TGTGCCAGCAGGTCATTAACCGGGGGTAACTATGGCTACACCTTC.

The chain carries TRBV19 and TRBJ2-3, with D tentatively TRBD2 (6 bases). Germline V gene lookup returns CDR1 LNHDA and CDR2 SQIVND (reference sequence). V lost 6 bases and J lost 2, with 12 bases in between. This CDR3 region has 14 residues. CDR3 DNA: TGTGCCAGTAGCTTCCGGGGGTCCACAGATACGCAGTATTTT. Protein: CASSFRGSTDTQYF.

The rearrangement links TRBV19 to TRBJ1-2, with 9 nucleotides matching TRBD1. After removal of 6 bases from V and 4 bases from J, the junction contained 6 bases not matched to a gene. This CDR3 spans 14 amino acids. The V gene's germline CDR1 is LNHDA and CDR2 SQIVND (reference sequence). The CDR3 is CASSGQGIFYGYTF. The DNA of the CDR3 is TGTGCCAGTAGCGGACAGGGGATCTTCTATGGCTACACCTTC. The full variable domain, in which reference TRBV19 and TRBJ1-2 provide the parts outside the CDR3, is DGGITQSPKYLFRKEGQNVTLSCEQNLNHDAMYWYRQDPGQGLRLIYYSQIVNDFQKGDIAEGYSVSREKKESFPLTVTSAQKNPTAFYLCASSGQGIFYGYTFGSGTRLTVV.

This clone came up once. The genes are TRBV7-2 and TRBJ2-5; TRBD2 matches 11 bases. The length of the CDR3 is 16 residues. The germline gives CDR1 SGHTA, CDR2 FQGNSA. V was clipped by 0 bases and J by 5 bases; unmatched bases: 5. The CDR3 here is CASSLARLAGRETQYF. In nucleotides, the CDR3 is TGTGCCAGCAGCTTAGCGCGACTAGCGGGGCGGGAGACCCAGTACTTC.

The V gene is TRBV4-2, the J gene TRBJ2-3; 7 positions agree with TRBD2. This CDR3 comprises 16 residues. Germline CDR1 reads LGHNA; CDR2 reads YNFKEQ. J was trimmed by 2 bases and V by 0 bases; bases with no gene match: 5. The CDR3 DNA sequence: TGTGCCAGCAGCCAAGAGGTGGGGGGGAACACAGATACGCAGTATTTT. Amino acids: CASSQEVGGNTDTQYF.

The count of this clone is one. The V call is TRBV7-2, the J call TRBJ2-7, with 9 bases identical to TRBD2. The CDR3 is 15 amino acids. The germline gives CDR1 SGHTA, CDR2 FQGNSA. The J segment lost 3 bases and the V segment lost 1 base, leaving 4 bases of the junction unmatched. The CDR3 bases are TGTGCCAGCAGCTTAGTGCTAGCGGGAAACTACGAGCAGTACTTC. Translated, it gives CASSLVLAGNYEQYF.